These 24 T cell receptor beta chains were all obtained from the same sample, sequenced in a study of response to subunit inactivated influenza vaccine. One entry per CDR3 protein, called by TCRdb with MiXCR from the RT-PCR reads. The sample yields hundreds of thousands of distinct CDR3 sequences, 7.6% seen once. The specimen comprised PBMCs from blood, sampled roughly 24 months after vaccination. These receptors were collected from a man aged 50 to 69 who received an inactivated influenza vaccine.

This clonotype was picked up many times. Written as DNA, the CDR3 is TGTGCCAGCAGATTGGGAGAGACCCAGTACTTC. Translated, it gives CASRLGETQYF. The chain carries TRBV12-3 or TRBV12-4 and TRBJ2-5; D is unclear. V lost 6 bases and J 4 bases, leaving 6 bases between the germline ends. CDR3 length: 11 residues.

This clonotype was counted between two and nine times. This chain joins TRBV2 and TRBJ2-6, with TRBD1 matching over 8 bases. Trimming cost V 4 bases and J 5 bases; bases outside gene matches: 4. The germline V gene encodes CDR1 SNHLY and CDR2 FYNNEI. The CDR3 extends over 15 amino acids. CDR3 nucleotide sequence: TGTGCCAGCAGTGTGGACAGGGTAAGGGCCAACGTCCTGACTTTC. It encodes CASSVDRVRANVLTF.

This clonotype occurred many times. CDR3 DNA sequence: TGCAGCGTTGAAAAGGGCAGGAAAGAGACCCAGTACTTC. It is translated as CSVEKGRKETQYF. The chain links TRBV29-1 to TRBJ2-5; D is uncertain. CDR1 SQVTM and CDR2 ANQGSEA come from the germline V gene. This CDR3 has 13 amino acids. The ends were cut back, 2 bases at V and 3 bases at J, with 10 bases in the middle. Full variable domain (remainder filled in from reference TRBV29-1 and TRBJ2-5): SAVISQKPSRDICQRGTSLTIQCQVDSQVTMMFWYRQQPGQSLTLIATANQGSEATYESGFVIDKFPISRPNLTFSTLTVSNMSPEDSSIYLCSVEKGRKETQYFGPGTRLLVL.

This clonotype was observed at least ten times. The chain recombines TRBV20-1 with TRBJ2-7; D may be TRBD2 (5 bases). CDR3 length: 16 amino acids. The germline V gene has CDR1 DFQATT and CDR2 SNEGSKA (reference sequence). V was cut by 7 bases and J by 0 bases, with 22 bases left in between. The CDR3 DNA reads as TGCAGTGACCTGAAACTAGATACGGGGAGCTCCTACGAGCAGTACTTC. This encodes CSDLKLDTGSSYEQYF.

This clonotype was observed at least ten times. J is TRBJ2-7 and V is TRBV7-2, with D perhaps matching TRBD1 or TRBD2 (5 bases each). The V gene's germline CDR1 is SGHTA and CDR2 FQGNSA. V was clipped by 0 bases and J by 3 bases, with 9 bases between them. The CDR3 consists of 14 residues. The CDR3 nucleotides read TGTGCCAGCAGCTTAGCGGGACGGGACTACGAGCAGTACTTC. Its protein product is CASSLAGRDYEQYF.

This clonotype was detected a few times. The chain uses TRBV29-1 and TRBJ2-1; 9 nucleotides line up with TRBD2. CDR1 is SQVTM and CDR2 is ANQGSEA in the germline V gene. With 4 bases clipped from V and 2 bases from J, the junction kept 6 bases outside the gene matches. CDR3 length: 15 amino acids. The CDR3 spells CSVGKREATYNEQFF. In nucleotides, the CDR3 is TGCAGCGTTGGGAAGCGGGAGGCCACCTACAATGAGCAGTTCTTC.

This clonotype turned up a few times. The rearrangement links TRBV12-3 or TRBV12-4 to TRBJ2-3, with TRBD1 identical over 12 bases. V shed 6 bases, J shed 6 bases, and the junction held 7 bases outside the gene matches. The CDR3 is 15 residues long. CDR3 region: CASRRDRGLSDTQYF. CDR3 sequence (DNA): TGTGCCAGCAGGCGGGACAGGGGGCTTTCTGATACGCAGTATTTT.

V is TRBV9 and J is TRBJ2-5, with D hard to call. CDR3 length: 13 residues. Germline assignment: CDR1 SGDLS and CDR2 YYNGEE. Trimming left V 0 bases short and J 3 bases short, with 6 bases between. Here the CDR3 reads CASSVGVEETQYF. The DNA for the CDR3 is TGTGCCAGCAGCGTAGGGGTAGAAGAGACCCAGTACTTC.

This clonotype was counted ten times or more. The V call is TRBV7-8, the J call TRBJ2-1; D remains ambiguous. The V and J ends lost 0 bases and 0 bases respectively, with 12 bases between them. The CDR3 covers 17 residues. Germline V gene lookup returns CDR1 SGHVS and CDR2 FQNEAQ. CDR3 bases: TGTGCCAGCAGCTTAGCCATCGTCTCCAGCTCCTACAATGAGCAGTTCTTC. Translation gives CASSLAIVSSSYNEQFF.

This chain joins TRBV29-1 and TRBJ2-2; no definite D call. This CDR3 is 14 amino acids long. Trimming removed 3 bases at V and 0 bases at J, with 8 bases between. Germline V gene lookup returns CDR1 SQVTM and CDR2 ANQGSEA. In DNA form, the CDR3 reads TGCAGCGTTGAGTCTGGCACGAACACCGGGGAGCTGTTTTTT. It specifies CSVESGTNTGELFF.

There are many counts of this clonotype. V is TRBV15 and J is TRBJ2-1; D remains ambiguous. Germline V gene lookup returns CDR1 LNHNV and CDR2 YYDKDF (reference sequence). Trimming stripped 2 bases from V and 8 bases from J, with 10 bases between. This CDR3 region has 13 residues. CDR3 loop: CATSRNPDDEQFF. CDR3 in DNA: TGTGCCACCAGCAGAAACCCGGACGATGAGCAGTTCTTC. The full variable domain, completed using reference TRBV15 and TRBJ2-1, is DAMVIQNPRYQVTQFGKPVTLSCSQTLNHNVMYWYQQKSSQAPKLLFHYYDKDFNNEADTPDNFQSRRPNTSFCFLDIRSPGLGDTAMYLCATSRNPDDEQFFGPGTRLTVL.

V and J are TRBV9 and TRBJ2-6; D may be TRBD1 (7 bases). Germline V lookup: CDR1 SGDLS, CDR2 YYNGEE. Trimming removed 4 bases at V and 1 base at J, with 15 bases between. This CDR3 spans 17 amino acids. The CDR3 DNA sequence: TGTGCCAGCAGCCCAGGGGGACTTCTTTCTGGGGCCAACGTCCTGACTTTC. Encoded protein: CASSPGGLLSGANVLTF.

The J gene is TRBJ2-7, the V gene TRBV20-1, with 7 bases lining up with TRBD1. From germline, CDR1 is DFQATT and CDR2 SNEGSKA (reference sequence). This CDR3 is built from 15 residues. V lost 1 base and J lost 2; bases outside the gene matches: 8. CDR3 sequence: CSARAIGQGAYEQYF. The DNA for the CDR3 is TGCAGTGCTAGAGCAATCGGCCAGGGGGCCTACGAGCAGTACTTC.

This clonotype appeared a few times. CDR3 sequence reads: CATKYGRSTDTQYF. The CDR3 DNA reads as TGTGCCACTAAGTACGGGAGAAGCACAGATACGCAGTATTTT. The gene calls are TRBV2 and TRBJ2-3, with D perhaps TRBD2 (6 bases). Germline CDR1 and CDR2: SNHLY and FYNNEI. V was pared by 10 bases and J by 0 bases, with 14 bases between. This CDR3 contains 14 residues.

The chain combines TRBV5-5 with TRBJ1-5; D unclear. Deletions cut 0 bases from V and 5 bases from J, with 15 bases between. The CDR3 extends over 16 amino acids. Per germline, CDR1 SGHKS and CDR2 YYEKEE (reference sequence). The CDR3 bases are TGTGCCAGCAGCTTGGCCGGAAGGTTCGGGGATCAGCCCCAGCATTTT. This gives the protein CASSLAGRFGDQPQHF.

The CDR3 is CASSFDRGHSPLHF. As DNA, the CDR3 is TGTGCCAGCAGCTTCGACAGGGGGCATTCACCCCTCCACTTT. The chain combines TRBV5-4 with TRBJ1-6; TRBD1 matches 10 bases. The V gene's germline CDR1 is SGHNT and CDR2 YYREEE (reference sequence). V gave up 2 bases and J gave up 8 bases; unmatched junction bases: 1. CDR3 length equals 14 residues.

This clonotype appeared many times. The chain carries TRBV5-1 and TRBJ2-2, with D perhaps being TRBD1 or TRBD2 (5 bases each). The V end was cut by 1 base, the J end by 0 bases, with 10 bases between. CDR3 length: 16 amino acids. CDR1 and CDR2 (germline): SGHRS, YFSETQ. The CDR3 sequence: CASSLNGAPNTGELFF. CDR3 DNA: TGCGCCAGCAGCTTGAACGGGGCCCCGAACACCGGGGAGCTGTTTTTT.

The sample holds a few counts of this clonotype. V and J are TRBV20-1 and TRBJ2-3; 8 nucleotides agree with TRBD2. With V trimmed by 0 bases and J by 3 bases, 17 bases remained unmatched. This CDR3 is 19 amino acids long. CDR1 and CDR2 from the germline V gene are DFQATT and SNEGSKA (reference sequence). The CDR3 DNA reads as TGCAGTGCTAGAGATAGCCGCGGAGCGGGAGTGGGTCATACAGATACGCAGTATTTT. This sequence encodes CSARDSRGAGVGHTDTQYF.

This clonotype has at least ten counts. The CDR3 nucleotides are TGCGCCAGCAGCCAGGGGTTGGTAAGAGGGAGAAACTATGGCTACACCTTC. Its translation is CASSQGLVRGRNYGYTF. The V and J genes are TRBV4-3 and TRBJ1-2; no clear D gene. This CDR3 spans 17 amino acids. Germline V gene sequence: CDR1 LGHNA, CDR2 YSLEER. V was cut by 3 bases and J by 2 bases, with 19 bases left in between.

At least ten counts were recorded for this clonotype. This sequence joins TRBV11-1 and TRBJ2-1; 7 nucleotides match TRBD1. The J segment lost 4 bases and the V segment lost 4 bases, leaving 16 bases of the junction unmatched. Germline assignment: CDR1 SGHAT and CDR2 FQDESV (reference sequence). The CDR3 spans 18 residues. This CDR3 is CASSSLDINRGRYNEQFF. The CDR3 bases are TGTGCCAGCAGCTCCCTCGACATAAACAGGGGCCGGTACAATGAGCAGTTCTTC.

This clonotype was counted a few times. CDR3 loop: CASSYSGLAGGEQYF. CDR3 coding DNA: TGTGCCAGCAGTTACTCTGGGTTAGCGGGAGGCGAGCAGTACTTC. The rearrangement joins TRBV6-5 to TRBJ2-7, with 10 positions matching TRBD2. The germline V gene encodes CDR1 MNHEY and CDR2 SVGAGI. CDR3 length: 15 amino acids. Germline trimming cut 0 bases from V and 6 bases from J; bases unmatched to any gene: 5.

This clonotype was detected ten times or more. This rearrangement joins TRBV7-2 to TRBJ2-3; D unclear. From germline, CDR1 is SGHTA and CDR2 FQGNSA. V shed 1 base and J shed 5 bases, with 19 bases lying between them. CDR3 length equals 17 residues. The CDR3 bases are TGTGCCAGCAGCTTAGGGTCAGTGTATAGTTTAGGAGATACGCAGTATTTT. It encodes CASSLGSVYSLGDTQYF.

This chain uses TRBV3-1 with TRBJ2-5; 8 bases are a match to TRBD2. This CDR3 contains 19 residues. After removal of 0 bases from V and 2 bases from J, the junction contained 14 bases not matched to a gene. Germline V lookup: CDR1 LGHDT, CDR2 YNNKEL (reference sequence). The CDR3 sequence is CASSQEPYFSGSKQETQYF. CDR3 DNA sequence: TGTGCCAGCAGCCAAGAACCCTACTTCAGCGGGAGTAAACAAGAGACCCAGTACTTC.

This clonotype appeared a few times. This chain connects TRBV6-5 to TRBJ2-5; the match to TRBD2 covers 9 bases. Germline V gives CDR1 MNHEY, CDR2 SVGAGI. The CDR3 runs to 17 residues. V dropped 0 bases and J dropped 1; count of bases not matched to a gene: 6. CDR3 bases: TGTGCCAGCAGTTACTCGCTGGCGGGGGGGCGCCAAGAGACCCAGTACTTC. This gives the protein CASSYSLAGGRQETQYF.